Each of the 17 T cell receptor beta chains below was sequenced from the same sample in a study of PD-1 blockade in classical Hodgkin lymphoma. Time point in this sample: cycle 4 day 1 (C4D1), after about 6 weeks of nivolumab. With no exception, relapse followed autologous stem cell transplantation in all patients, and brentuximab vedotin exposure varied. Magnetic negative selection was used to purify CD4+ T cells from thawed PBMCs. Some clones are missing from TCRdb's copy, which holds only in-frame ones; the method was immunoSEQ multiplex PCR. This sample has some 9,500 clones, with around 79% found just once. The sequencing used CD4+ T cells from blood, collected before the fourth cycle of nivolumab. The receptors originated from a human donor with classical Hodgkin lymphoma.

The V call is TRBV6-1, the J call TRBJ2-7; 9 bases align to TRBD2. This CDR3 has 14 amino acids. Germline values: CDR1 MNHNS, CDR2 SASEGT. Trimming at V came to 8 bases and at J to 1 base, leaving 6 bases not matched to a gene. CDR3: CASRERGASYEQYV. CDR3 bases: TGTGCCAGCCGGGAGCGGGGGGCTTCCTACGAGCAGTACGTC.

The genes are TRBV7-6 and TRBJ2-5; 10 bases are shared with TRBD2. V was clipped by 0 bases and J by 5 bases; unmatched bases: 9. CDR3 length equals 17 residues. Germline V CDR1 and CDR2: SGHVS, FNYEAQ. The CDR3: CASSLAIAGGWLETQYF. CDR3 nucleotides: TGTGCCAGCAGCTTAGCAATAGCGGGGGGCTGGCTGGAGACCCAGTACTTC.

This CDR3 is CASSVQDNGAYEQYF. The CDR3 coding sequence is TGTGCCAGCAGCGTACAGGACAATGGGGCCTACGAGCAGTACTTC. The rearrangement links TRBV9 to TRBJ2-7, with D perhaps TRBD1 (5 bases). CDR1 is SGDLS and CDR2 is YYNGEE in the germline V gene. V was pared by 1 base and J by 2 bases, with 13 bases between. The CDR3 is made up of 15 amino acids.

The chain recombines TRBV4-1 with TRBJ2-2; D is possibly TRBD1 (5 bases). There are 17 residues in the CDR3. Per the germline V gene, CDR1 is MGHRA and CDR2 is YSYEKL. Trimming shortened V by 0 bases and J by 4 bases, and 15 bases separated the two germline ends. The CDR3 loop is CASSQDSAGIGTGELFF. CDR3 nucleotides: TGCGCCAGCAGCCAAGACTCGGCAGGGATAGGCACCGGGGAGCTGTTTTTT.

J is TRBJ1-1 and V is TRBV29-1; D is ambiguous. Germline V gives CDR1 SQVTM, CDR2 ANQGSEA. This CDR3 is 13 amino acids long. V shed 4 bases and J shed 3 bases, with 12 bases lying between them. DNA of the CDR3: TGCAGCGTTGTCCGGGGAGGTGACACTGAAGCTTTCTTT. Protein: CSVVRGGDTEAFF.

The genes are TRBV6-1 and TRBJ1-1; no reliable D call. V lost 1 base and J lost 5, with 5 bases in between. CDR1 MNHNS and CDR2 SASEGT come from the germline V gene. The CDR3 length is 12 residues. CDR3 nucleotide sequence: TGTGCCAGCAGTGAAGGACGGACTGAAGCTTTCTTT. This gives the protein CASSEGRTEAFF.

The chain combines TRBV5-1 with TRBJ2-5; TRBD2 matches at 9 bases. Germline V gene sequence: CDR1 SGHRS, CDR2 YFSETQ. With V trimmed by 0 bases and J by 3 bases, 0 bases remained unmatched. The CDR3 length is 14 residues. CDR3 sequence: CASSLGGGEETQYF. The DNA of the CDR3 is TGCGCCAGCAGCTTGGGCGGGGGGGAAGAGACCCAGTACTTC.

The rearrangement joins TRBV28 to TRBJ1-5; 8 bases line up with TRBD1. The CDR3 extends over 15 amino acids. Germline CDR1 reads MDHEN; CDR2 reads SYDVKM. J was trimmed by 6 bases and V by 5 bases; bases with no gene match: 9. The CDR3, as DNA: TGTGCCAGCAGTCCCCCGGCAGGGGGCGGTCAGCCCCAGCATTTT. Protein sequence: CASSPPAGGGQPQHF.

The chain joins TRBV19 to TRBJ1-2; D gene ambiguous. Looked up from germline, CDR1 is LNHDA and CDR2 is SQIVND (reference sequence). V was shortened by 5 bases and J by 4 bases, with 17 bases between the two germline ends. The CDR3 length is 15 residues. The CDR3 here is CASSQSLMGSYGYTF. As DNA, the CDR3 is TGTGCCAGTAGTCAAAGCCTTATGGGAAGCTATGGCTACACCTTC. Complete variable domain (other parts from reference TRBV19 and TRBJ1-2): DGGITQSPKYLFRKEGQNVTLSCEQNLNHDAMYWYRQDPGQGLRLIYYSQIVNDFQKGDIAEGYSVSREKKESFPLTVTSAQKNPTAFYLCASSQSLMGSYGYTFGSGTRLTVV.

The V and J genes are TRBV11-2 and TRBJ2-1; D might be TRBD1 (6 bases). Germline V gives CDR1 SGHAT, CDR2 FQNNGV. V gave up 3 bases and J gave up 9 bases, with 12 bases separating them. The CDR3 is made up of 13 amino acids. Here the CDR3 reads CASSFWGRIEQFF. The DNA of the CDR3 is TGTGCCAGCAGCTTTTGGGGGCGCATTGAGCAGTTCTTC.

By sample share, this clone is medium-sized. This rearrangement joins TRBV28 to TRBJ1-5; D gene unclear. This CDR3 has 12 residues. Looked up from germline, CDR1 is MDHEN and CDR2 is SYDVKM. Trimming removed 4 bases at V and 9 bases at J, with 10 bases between. CDR3 region: CASSSGSGPQHF. CDR3 sequence (DNA): TGTGCCAGCAGTTCGGGTTCTGGGCCCCAGCATTTT.

The rearrangement uses TRBV27 and TRBJ2-4; a weak D match, TRBD2 (6 bases). Trimming cost V 1 base and J 6 bases, with 19 bases left between them. CDR1 and CDR2 from the germline V gene are MNHEY and SMNVEV (reference sequence). The CDR3 is 17 amino acids. CDR3 nucleotide sequence: TGTGCCAGCAGTTTATTCCCTCCTCTGGGGGGTGGAAACATTCAGTACTTC. Translated, it gives CASSLFPPLGGGNIQYF.

The chain has TRBV2 and TRBJ1-5; D gene uncertain. Germline V gives CDR1 SNHLY, CDR2 FYNNEI. This CDR3 is built from 13 residues. V dropped 1 base and J dropped 6 bases, with 7 bases sitting between them. CDR3 coding DNA: TGTGCCAGCAGTGAAGAAGGGATTCAGCCCCAGCATTTT. Its protein is CASSEEGIQPQHF.

The chain joins TRBV7-8 to TRBJ1-1; tentatively, D is TRBD1 (6 bases). The V gene lost 5 bases and the J gene lost 4 bases, with 14 bases spanning the gap. This CDR3 is built from 14 residues. Germline CDR1 and CDR2: SGHVS and FQNEAQ. DNA of the CDR3: TGTGCCAGCAGCCTACAGGGAGCCAGCACTGAAGCTTTCTTT. Protein: CASSLQGASTEAFF.

This clone turned up a few times. The CDR3 here is CASSGKTGLSNQPQHF. The CDR3 coding sequence is TGTGCCAGCAGTGGGAAGACAGGGCTTAGCAATCAGCCCCAGCATTTT. The V call is TRBV6-6, the J call TRBJ1-5, with 7 positions matching TRBD1. The trim removed 5 bases at V and 0 bases at J, leaving 7 bases unmatched. This CDR3 is built from 16 residues. Germline values: CDR1 MNHNY, CDR2 SVGAGI (reference sequence).

By share of the sample, this clone is medium-sized (0.01 to 0.1%). This chain joins TRBV7-9 and TRBJ1-2; D is undetermined. CDR1 and CDR2 from the germline V gene are SEHNR and FQNEAQ (reference sequence). V shed 4 bases and J shed 5 bases, with 17 bases lying between them. The CDR3 loop spans 15 amino acids. The CDR3 region is CASSSSSGFLYGYTF. The CDR3 DNA sequence: TGTGCCAGCAGCTCGAGCTCGGGGTTCCTTTATGGCTACACCTTC.

By sample share, this clone is large (0.1 to 1%). At the DNA level, this CDR3 is encoded by other sequences in the same sample as well. The rearrangement joins TRBV5-1 to TRBJ2-5; TRBD1 matches 10 bases. The germline gives CDR1 SGHRS, CDR2 YFSETQ. The CDR3 is 14 residues long. The V gene end was trimmed by 4 bases and the J gene end by 4 bases; junction bases not matched to a gene: 4. The CDR3 DNA sequence: TGCGCCAGCAGCCCCGGGACAGGGGTAGAGACCCAGTACTTC. It encodes CASSPGTGVETQYF.